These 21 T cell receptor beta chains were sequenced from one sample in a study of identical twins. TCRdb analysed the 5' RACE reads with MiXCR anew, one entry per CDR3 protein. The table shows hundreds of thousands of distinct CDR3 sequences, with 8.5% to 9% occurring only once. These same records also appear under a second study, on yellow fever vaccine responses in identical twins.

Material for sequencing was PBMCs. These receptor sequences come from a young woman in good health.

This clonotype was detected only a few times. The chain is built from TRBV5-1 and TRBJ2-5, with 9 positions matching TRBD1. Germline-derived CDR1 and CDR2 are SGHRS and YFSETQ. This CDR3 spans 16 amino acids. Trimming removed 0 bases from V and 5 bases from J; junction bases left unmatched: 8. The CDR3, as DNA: TGCGCCAGCAGCTTGGGAGATGGACAGGGGATGGAGACCCAGTACTTC. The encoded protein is CASSLGDGQGMETQYF.

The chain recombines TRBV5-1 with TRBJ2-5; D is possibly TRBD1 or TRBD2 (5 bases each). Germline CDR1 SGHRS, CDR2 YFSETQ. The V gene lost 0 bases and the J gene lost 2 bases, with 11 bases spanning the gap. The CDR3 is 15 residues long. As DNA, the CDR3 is TGCGCCAGCAGCTTGGATGGGGGATTTCAAGAGACCCAGTACTTC. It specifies CASSLDGGFQETQYF.

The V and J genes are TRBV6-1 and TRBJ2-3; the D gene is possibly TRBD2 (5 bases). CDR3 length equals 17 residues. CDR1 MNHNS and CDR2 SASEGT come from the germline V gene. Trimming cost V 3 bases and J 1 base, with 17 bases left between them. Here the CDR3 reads CASSDLGRAYRTDTQYF. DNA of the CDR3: TGTGCCAGCAGTGACTTAGGGCGGGCTTATCGCACAGATACGCAGTATTTT.

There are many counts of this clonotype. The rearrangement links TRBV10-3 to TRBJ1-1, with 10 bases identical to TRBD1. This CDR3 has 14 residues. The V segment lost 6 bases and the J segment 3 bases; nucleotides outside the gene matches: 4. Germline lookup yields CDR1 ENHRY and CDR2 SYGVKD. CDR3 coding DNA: TGTGCCATCAGATCGGACAGGGGGGACACTGAAGCTTTCTTT. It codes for CAIRSDRGDTEAFF.

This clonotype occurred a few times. The CDR3 region has the DNA TGTGCCAGCAGTGAAGCGGCGACAGCTAACTATGGCTACACCTTC. It translates to CASSEAATANYGYTF. The chain couples TRBV6-1 to TRBJ1-2; the D gene is possibly TRBD1 (5 bases). Trimming removed 0 bases at V and 0 bases at J, with 8 bases between. CDR1 is MNHNS and CDR2 is SASEGT in the germline V gene. The CDR3 spans 15 residues.

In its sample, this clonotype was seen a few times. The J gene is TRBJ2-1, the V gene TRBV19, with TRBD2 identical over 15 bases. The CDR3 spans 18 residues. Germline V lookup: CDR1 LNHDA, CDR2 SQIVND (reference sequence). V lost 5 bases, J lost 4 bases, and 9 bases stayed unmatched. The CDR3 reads CASSPGLAGGPGYNEQFF. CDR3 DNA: TGTGCCAGTAGTCCCGGACTAGCGGGAGGGCCAGGGTACAATGAGCAGTTCTTC.

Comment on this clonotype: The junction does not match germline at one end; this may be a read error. The chain's CDR3 is CASSPLAALTDAQYF. DNA of the CDR3: TGTGCCAGCAGCCCTCTAGCGGCCCTCACAGATGCGCAGTATTTT. This chain uses TRBV12-3 or TRBV12-4 with TRBJ2-3; 7 positions match TRBD2. The CDR3 is 15 amino acids.

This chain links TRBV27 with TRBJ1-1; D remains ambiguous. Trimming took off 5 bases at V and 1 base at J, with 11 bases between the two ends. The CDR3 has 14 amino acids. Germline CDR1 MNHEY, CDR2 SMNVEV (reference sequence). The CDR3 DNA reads TGTGCCAGCAGTCTCATCGACGGGAACACTGAAGCTTTCTTT. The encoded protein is CASSLIDGNTEAFF.

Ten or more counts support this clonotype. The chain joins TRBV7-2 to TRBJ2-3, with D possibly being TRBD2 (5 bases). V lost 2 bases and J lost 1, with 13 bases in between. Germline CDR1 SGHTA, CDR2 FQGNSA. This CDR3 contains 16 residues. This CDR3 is CASSLNGGWGTDTQYF. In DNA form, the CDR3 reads TGTGCCAGCAGCTTAAATGGAGGCTGGGGCACAGATACGCAGTATTTT.

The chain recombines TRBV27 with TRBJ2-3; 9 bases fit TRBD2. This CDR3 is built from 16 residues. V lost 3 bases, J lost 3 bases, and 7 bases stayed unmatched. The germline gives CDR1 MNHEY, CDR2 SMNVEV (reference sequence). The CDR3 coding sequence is TGTGCCAGCAGTTTCCGCGTAGCGGGAGTGACAGATACGCAGTATTTT. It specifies CASSFRVAGVTDTQYF.

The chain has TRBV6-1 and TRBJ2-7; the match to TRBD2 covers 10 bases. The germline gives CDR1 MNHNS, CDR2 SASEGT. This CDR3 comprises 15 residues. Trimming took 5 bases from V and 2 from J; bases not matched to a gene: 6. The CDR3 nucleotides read TGTGCCAGCAGTCAGCTAGCGGGGGACCCCTACGAGCAGTACTTC. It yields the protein CASSQLAGDPYEQYF.

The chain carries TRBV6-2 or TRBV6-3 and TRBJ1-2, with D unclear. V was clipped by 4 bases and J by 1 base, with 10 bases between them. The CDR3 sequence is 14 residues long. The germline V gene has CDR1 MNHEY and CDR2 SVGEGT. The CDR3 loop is CASSFFRFNYGYTF. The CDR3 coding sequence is TGTGCCAGCAGTTTCTTTCGTTTTAACTATGGCTACACCTTC.

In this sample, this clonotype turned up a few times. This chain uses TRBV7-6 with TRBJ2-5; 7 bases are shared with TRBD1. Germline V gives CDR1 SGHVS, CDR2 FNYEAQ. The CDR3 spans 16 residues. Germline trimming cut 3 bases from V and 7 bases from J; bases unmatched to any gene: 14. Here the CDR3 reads CASSLERTGARGTQYF. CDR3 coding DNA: TGTGCCAGCAGCTTGGAGAGGACAGGAGCAAGAGGGACCCAGTACTTC.

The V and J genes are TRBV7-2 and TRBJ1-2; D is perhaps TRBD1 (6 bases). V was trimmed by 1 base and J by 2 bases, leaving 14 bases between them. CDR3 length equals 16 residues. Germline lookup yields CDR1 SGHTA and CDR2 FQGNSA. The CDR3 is CASSLVSGTTNYGYTF. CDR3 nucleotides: TGTGCCAGCAGCTTAGTATCTGGGACAACCAACTATGGCTACACCTTC.

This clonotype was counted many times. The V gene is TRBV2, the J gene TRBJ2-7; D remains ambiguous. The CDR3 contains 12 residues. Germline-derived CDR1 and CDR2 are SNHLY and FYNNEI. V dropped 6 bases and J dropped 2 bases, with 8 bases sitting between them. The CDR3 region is CASRGSAYEQYF. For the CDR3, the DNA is TGTGCCAGCAGGGGCAGCGCCTACGAGCAGTACTTC.

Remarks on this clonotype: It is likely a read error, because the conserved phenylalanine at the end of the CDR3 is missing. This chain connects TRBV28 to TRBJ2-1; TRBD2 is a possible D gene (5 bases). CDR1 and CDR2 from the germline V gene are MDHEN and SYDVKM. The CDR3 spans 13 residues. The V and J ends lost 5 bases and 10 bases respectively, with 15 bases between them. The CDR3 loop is CASSKAEGWEQFS. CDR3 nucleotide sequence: TGTGCCAGCAGTAAGGCTGAGGGATGGGAGCAGTTCTCC.

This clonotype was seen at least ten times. The chain's CDR3 is CASSQGTTTDTQYF. For the CDR3, the DNA is TGTGCCAGCAGCCAAGGGACGACCACAGATACGCAGTATTTT. This rearrangement joins TRBV3-1 to TRBJ2-3; no clear D gene. With 1 base removed from V and 2 bases from J, the gap between germline ends came to 7 bases. In germline, CDR1 is LGHDT, CDR2 YNNKEL (reference sequence). CDR3 length equals 14 residues.

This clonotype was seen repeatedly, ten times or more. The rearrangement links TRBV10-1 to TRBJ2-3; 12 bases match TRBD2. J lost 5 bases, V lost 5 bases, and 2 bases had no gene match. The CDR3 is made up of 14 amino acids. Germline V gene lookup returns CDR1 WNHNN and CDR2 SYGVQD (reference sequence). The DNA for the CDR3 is TGCGCCAGCAGTCGACTAGCGGGAGAAGATACGCAGTATTTT. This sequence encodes CASSRLAGEDTQYF.

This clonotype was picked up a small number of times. The CDR3 loop reads CSALRRLAGGLGDEQFF. The CDR3 DNA is TGCAGTGCTCTCCGTCGACTAGCGGGAGGGCTCGGCGATGAGCAGTTCTTC. This chain connects TRBV20-1 to TRBJ2-1; 14 bases agree with TRBD2. Trimming cost V 5 bases and J 8 bases; bases outside gene matches: 14. In germline, CDR1 is DFQATT, CDR2 SNEGSKA (reference sequence). CDR3 length: 17 amino acids.

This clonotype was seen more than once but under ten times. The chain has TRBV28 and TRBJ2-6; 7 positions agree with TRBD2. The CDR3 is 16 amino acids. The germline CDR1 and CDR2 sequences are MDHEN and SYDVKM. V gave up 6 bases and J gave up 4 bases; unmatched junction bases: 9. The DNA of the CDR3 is TGTGCCAGCAGCCCTGGTGGCGGGAGAGGGGCCAACGTCCTGACTTTC. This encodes CASSPGGGRGANVLTF.

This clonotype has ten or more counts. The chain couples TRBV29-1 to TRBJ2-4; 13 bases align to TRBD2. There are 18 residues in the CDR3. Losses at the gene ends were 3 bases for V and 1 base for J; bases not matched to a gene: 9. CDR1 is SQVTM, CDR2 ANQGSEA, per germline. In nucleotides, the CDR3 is TGCAGCGTTGAGGGGACTAGCGGGACAGCAGTCGCCAAAAACATTCAGTACTTC. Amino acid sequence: CSVEGTSGTAVAKNIQYF.